This T cell receptor beta chain emerged from a study of blood T cell repertoires in COVID-19. Looking at the study overall: Samples came from the United States, Italy and Spain, spanning acute and convalescent COVID-19.

J gave up 1 base and V 2 bases, and 3 bases lay outside the gene matches. CDR3 size: 16 residues. Germline CDR1 reads MNHEY; CDR2 reads SMNVEV (reference sequence). The method was immunoSEQ multiplex PCR; TCRdb's version includes in-frame clones alone and lacks a portion of them. Among more than 150,000 clones listed, about four fifths were seen once. V and J are TRBV27 and TRBJ2-1; 9 nucleotides line up with TRBD2. Sequenced: peripheral blood. The TCR sequence derives from a man between 65 and 85 years old who had recovered from COVID-19. CDR3 sequence (DNA): TGTGCCAGCAGTTTAGGGCTAGCGGGGTCCTACAATGAGCAGTTCTTC. Protein product: CASSLGLAGSYNEQFF.